Presented here are 18 T cell receptor beta chains from one specimen sequenced in a study of a mutant IDH1 vaccine in newly diagnosed glioma. Antigens for these TCRs are unknown. The table came from immunoSEQ multiplex PCR; TCRdb's copy has only in-frame clones and leaves some out. The data hold more than 25,000 clones, with about 90% observed a single time. Time point defined: week 5, during vaccination. With topical imiquimod, each dose of the vaccine consisted of 300 ug of mutant IDH1 20-mer peptide. The specimen was peripheral blood mononuclear cells (PBMCs), collected from a glioma patient whose treatment included an IDH1 peptide vaccine. The receptor source for this set is a middle-aged woman with glioma. Some clones in this sample may be carry-over from other donors' samples.

This clone turned up a few times. The V gene is TRBV6-4, the J gene TRBJ2-1; 15 bases align to TRBD2. The CDR3 loop spans 15 amino acids. The V gene's germline CDR1 is MRHNA and CDR2 SNTAGT. The V and J ends lost 4 bases and 6 bases, in that order; junction bases with no gene match: 1. DNA of the CDR3: TGTGCCAGCAGTGGGACTAGCGGGGGGGCCAATGAGCAGTTCTTC. Its translation: CASSGTSGGANEQFF.

This rearrangement joins TRBV29-1 to TRBJ1-3; D gene uncertain. The CDR3 loop spans 11 amino acids. Germline V gene data show CDR1 as SQVTM and CDR2 as ANQGSEA. CDR3 nucleotide sequence: TGCACCATTGGGGAGGGAAACACCATATATTTT. Encoded protein: CTIGEGNTIYF.

The V gene is TRBV5-8, the J gene TRBJ2-3; no reliable D call. Germline V gene lookup returns CDR1 SGHTS and CDR2 YDEGEE. V dropped 4 bases and J dropped 3 bases, with 15 bases sitting between them. The CDR3 extends over 15 amino acids. CDR3 protein: CASSLRRKRTDTQYF. CDR3 DNA: TGTGCCAGCAGCCTCAGAAGGAAGAGGACAGATACGCAGTATTTT.

V gene TRBV10-3 combines with J gene TRBJ2-2; TRBD1 aligns across 11 bases. The length of the CDR3 is 16 residues. J was trimmed by 6 bases and V by 6 bases; bases with no gene match: 9. Germline loops: CDR1 ENHRY, CDR2 SYGVKD. The CDR3 DNA reads as TGTGCCATCAGGAGCTCCGGGACAGGGGGTCCCGGGGAGCTGTTTTTT. Its translation is CAIRSSGTGGPGELFF.

CDR3 protein: CASSWGTSGPNEQFF. In DNA, the CDR3 is TGTGCCAGCAGTTGGGGGACTAGCGGGCCGAATGAGCAGTTCTTC. The V and J genes are TRBV6-1 and TRBJ2-1; TRBD2 agrees at 12 bases. J was trimmed by 7 bases and V by 5 bases; bases with no gene match: 6. Germline CDR1 is MNHNS and CDR2 is SASEGT. The CDR3 contains 15 residues.

The chain combines TRBV7-9 with TRBJ2-3; no definite D call. Deletions cut 2 bases from V and 6 bases from J, with 3 bases between. CDR1 is SEHNR and CDR2 is FQNEAQ in the germline V gene (reference sequence). This CDR3 region has 11 residues. CDR3 bases: TGTGCCAGCAGCTTAAAGGATACGCAGTATTTT. This sequence encodes CASSLKDTQYF.

This chain joins TRBV11-1 and TRBJ2-1; TRBD2 is a possible D gene (6 bases). The V gene lost 5 bases and the J gene lost 9 bases, with 17 bases spanning the gap. The CDR3 runs to 14 residues. In germline, CDR1 is SGHAT, CDR2 FQDESV (reference sequence). CDR3 DNA sequence: TGTGCCAGCAGCCCGGACTGGAGGGCGAGTGAGCAGTTCTTC. Translating gives CASSPDWRASEQFF. The full variable domain, rest sourced from reference TRBV11-1 and TRBJ2-1, is EAEVAQSPRYKITEKSQAVAFWCDPISGHATLYWYRQILGQGPELLVQFQDESVVDDSQLPKDRFSAERLKGVDSTLKIQPAELGDSAMYLCASSPDWRASEQFFGPGTRLTVL.

The V and J genes are TRBV7-9 and TRBJ2-3; unclear D gene. Germline CDR1 reads SEHNR; CDR2 reads FQNEAQ (reference sequence). The V gene lost 5 bases and the J gene lost 2 bases, with 2 bases spanning the gap. This CDR3 has 11 amino acids. The chain's CDR3 is CASSPTDTQYF. In DNA form, the CDR3 reads TGTGCCAGCAGCCCCACAGATACGCAGTATTTT.

Comments on this clone: At the DNA level, this CDR3 is encoded by other sequences in the same sample as well. The rearrangement links TRBV18 to TRBJ2-2, with D maybe TRBD1 (5 bases). V was pared by 0 bases and J by 7 bases, with 9 bases between. The CDR3 is made up of 14 amino acids. Germline CDR1 KGHSH, CDR2 LQKENI. The CDR3 reads CASSPPSQGGELFF. The CDR3 bases are TGTGCCAGCTCACCACCGAGCCAGGGCGGGGAGCTGTTTTTT.

The chain links TRBV5-1 to TRBJ2-7, with D hard to call. The CDR3 runs 14 residues. V lost 3 bases and J 0 bases, leaving 10 bases between the germline ends. The germline V gene encodes CDR1 SGHRS and CDR2 YFSETQ. CDR3 loop: CASSSMGFSYEQYF. CDR3 nucleotide sequence: TGCGCCAGCAGCTCTATGGGGTTCTCCTACGAGCAGTACTTC.

The chain employs TRBV14 and TRBJ2-7; 8 nucleotides agree with TRBD2. Germline V lookup: CDR1 SGHDN, CDR2 FVKESK. There are 14 residues in the CDR3. V shed 1 base, J shed 3 bases, and the junction held 2 bases outside the gene matches. The CDR3 protein is CASSQGLAGYEQYF. The CDR3 region has the DNA TGTGCCAGCAGCCAAGGGCTAGCGGGCTACGAGCAGTACTTC. Drawing the rest from reference TRBV14 and TRBJ2-7, the complete variable domain is EAGVTQFPSHSVIEKGQTVTLRCDPISGHDNLYWYRRVMGKEIKFLLHFVKESKQDESGMPNNRFLAERTGGTYSTLKVQPAELEDSGVYFCASSQGLAGYEQYFGPGTRLTVT.

The chain employs TRBV7-9 and TRBJ2-3; D may be TRBD2 (6 bases). The CDR3 length is 13 residues. Trimming removed 10 bases from V and 3 bases from J, with 14 bases in between. CDR1 is SEHNR, CDR2 FQNEAQ, per germline (reference sequence). Here the CDR3 reads CAIGDGGTDTQYF. In DNA, the CDR3 is TGTGCCATCGGCGACGGGGGAACAGATACGCAGTATTTT.

The rearrangement uses TRBV10-1 and TRBJ2-1; D remains ambiguous. The germline CDR1 and CDR2 sequences are WNHNN and SYGVQD (reference sequence). V was pared by 0 bases and J by 1 base, with 16 bases between. The CDR3 extends over 18 amino acids. The CDR3 DNA reads TGCGCCAGCAGTGAGTCGGGGAAAGACAAAGGGTCCTACAATGAGCAGTTCTTC. Translated: CASSESGKDKGSYNEQFF.

The J gene is TRBJ2-7, the V gene TRBV11-1; no clear D. This CDR3 is built from 18 residues. Trimming took 5 bases from V and 1 from J, leaving 24 bases between them. Germline CDR1 reads SGHAT; CDR2 reads FQDESV (reference sequence). The CDR3 DNA reads as TGTGCCAGCAGCACTACCTCCGTGCCGATAATGGGGTCCTACGAGCAGTACTTC. Its translation is CASSTTSVPIMGSYEQYF.

This chain uses TRBV5-4 with TRBJ2-7; TRBD2 is a possible D gene (6 bases). The V and J ends lost 4 bases and 7 bases respectively, with 21 bases between them. The germline V gene has CDR1 SGHNT and CDR2 YYREEE (reference sequence). CDR3 size: 15 residues. CDR3 coding DNA: TGTGCCAGCAGCCCATCTCCCGGGACTGCCGGGGAGCAGTACTTC. Amino acids: CASSPSPGTAGEQYF. Combining the CDR3 with reference TRBV5-4 and TRBJ2-7 gives the whole variable domain ETGVTQSPTHLIKTRGQQVTLRCSSQSGHNTVSWYQQALGQGPQFIFQYYREEENGRGNFPPRFSGLQFPNYSSELNVNALELDDSALYLCASSPSPGTAGEQYFGPGTRLTVT.

This clone was recorded only once. This chain connects TRBV10-3 to TRBJ2-3, with TRBD2 matching 7 bases. This CDR3 is 15 amino acids long. V shed 8 bases and J 3 bases; nucleotides not matched to a gene: 11. From germline, CDR1 is ENHRY and CDR2 SYGVKD. The CDR3: CAIGRGLAETDTQYF. The CDR3 nucleotides read TGTGCCATCGGGCGAGGTCTAGCGGAGACAGATACGCAGTATTTT.

The CDR3 nucleotides read TGTGCCAGCGGCCCCACTGGGAGTTGGAATCAGCCCCAGCATTTT. This translates into CASGPTGSWNQPQHF. V is TRBV7-2 and J is TRBJ1-5, with D uncertain. Germline CDR1 and CDR2: SGHTA and FQGNSA. The CDR3 totals 15 residues. Trimming stripped 8 bases from V and 4 bases from J, with 18 bases between.

This clone was observed a few times. The chain combines TRBV21-1 with TRBJ2-7; TRBD1, as called in the table, went unchecked against the DNA. TRBV21-1 is deemed a pseudogene. The CDR3 is 14 residues long. Here the CDR3 reads CASSSDRVSYEQYF. Here the CDR3 DNA reads TGTGCCAGCTCCTCGGACAGGGTTTCCTACGAGCAGTACTTC.